This TCR beta chain was retrieved from a study of blood T cell repertoires in COVID-19. V gave up 3 bases and J gave up 3 bases, with 17 bases separating them. This CDR3 is built from 16 residues. Germline V gives CDR1 SEHNR, CDR2 FQNEAQ (reference sequence). Cohorts were assigned according to the clinical history that participants reported. Before being deemed recovered, Cohort 3 donors had two negative PCRs, clearance, or symptom resolution. Sequenced by immunoSEQ multiplex PCR; TCRdb stores in-frame clones only, minus some. This sample has some 390,000 clones, with just under 90% found just once. The chain uses TRBV7-9 and TRBJ1-1, with D possibly TRBD1 on 5 matching bases. The sample comprised PBMCs or T cells enriched from blood (not recorded which). This clonotype was sampled from a woman younger than 45 who had recovered from COVID-19. CDR3 sequence (DNA): TGTGCCAGCAGCTTTCTTCTAGGGACTTATGACACTGAAGCTTTCTTT. Protein: CASSFLLGTYDTEAFF.